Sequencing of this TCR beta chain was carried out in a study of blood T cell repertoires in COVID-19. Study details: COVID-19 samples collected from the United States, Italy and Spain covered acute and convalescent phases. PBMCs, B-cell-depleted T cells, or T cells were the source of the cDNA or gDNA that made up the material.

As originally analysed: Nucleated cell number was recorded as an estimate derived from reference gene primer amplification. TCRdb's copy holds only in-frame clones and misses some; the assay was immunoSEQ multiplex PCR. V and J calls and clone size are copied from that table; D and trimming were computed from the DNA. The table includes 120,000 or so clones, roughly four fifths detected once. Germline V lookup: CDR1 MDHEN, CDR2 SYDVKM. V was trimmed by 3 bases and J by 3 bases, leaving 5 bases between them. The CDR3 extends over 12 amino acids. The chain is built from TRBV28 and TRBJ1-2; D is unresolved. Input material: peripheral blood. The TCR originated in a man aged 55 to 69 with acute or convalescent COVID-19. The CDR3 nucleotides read TGTGCCAGCAGTTTTATATACTATGGCTACACCTTC. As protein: CASSFIYYGYTF.